This TCR beta chain was obtained from a study of blood T cell repertoires in COVID-19. At the level of the study: The cDNA or gDNA used as material had been derived from T cells, B-cell-depleted T cells, or PBMCs.

This CDR3 spans 15 amino acids. J gave up 7 bases and V 1 base, and 7 bases lay outside the gene matches. Germline V gives CDR1 SGHVS, CDR2 FQNEAQ. Per the authors' pipeline: Scientists estimated how many nucleated cells there were by amplifying reference gene primers. TCRdb's copy holds only in-frame clones and misses some; the assay was immunoSEQ multiplex PCR. That table furnishes V, J and clone size, whereas the DNA furnished D and trimming. Of roughly 260,000 clones in the sample, under 90% were seen once. This TCR came from a woman between 18 and 29 years old with acute or convalescent COVID-19. The sequencing sample was made of peripheral blood. This chain joins TRBV7-8 and TRBJ2-3; 8 bases align to TRBD2. In DNA, the CDR3 is TGTGCCAGCAGCTTAGTACCGGGAGGGCCCAATACGCAGTATTTT. It yields the protein CASSLVPGGPNTQYF.